This passage covers 23 T cell receptor beta chains from one sample sequenced in a study of CD4 T cells in relation to SARS-CoV-2 and coronaviruses. Unexposed donor CD4+ T cells date from about 2011-2018, before the COVID-19 pandemic. CD4+ T cells were isolated from the cells after around 10 days of culture. These TCRs are of unknown antigen specificity. TCRdb's table, derived via immunoSEQ multiplex PCR, lists solely in-frame clones and lacks some. The profile covers 25,000 to 30,000 clones, with over 60% appearing a single time and 20% taken by the ten largest. Source material: CD4+ T cells from PBMCs, cultured in vitro. These receptors all come from a human donor in good health.

The CDR3 protein is CASSMGGSDTGELFF. For the CDR3, the DNA is TGTGCCAGTAGCATGGGGGGATCCGACACCGGGGAGCTGTTTTTT. The V call is TRBV19, the J call TRBJ2-2, with D perhaps TRBD2 (6 bases). Germline values: CDR1 LNHDA, CDR2 SQIVND (reference sequence). Deletions cut 6 bases from V and 3 bases from J, with 14 bases between. The CDR3 spans 15 residues.

This chain connects TRBV6-6 to TRBJ1-4; D might be TRBD1 (5 bases). The CDR3 totals 13 residues. Trimming stripped 5 bases from V and 7 bases from J, with 11 bases between. The V gene's germline CDR1 is MNHNY and CDR2 SVGAGI (reference sequence). The CDR3 sequence: CASSTGGVEKLFF. CDR3 bases: TGTGCCAGCAGTACGGGGGGGGTTGAAAAACTGTTTTTT.

The CDR3 nucleotides read TGTGCCAGCAGCTTATTAGGGACGGGAAACACCATATATTTT. Protein product: CASSLLGTGNTIYF. V usage is TRBV7-2 and J usage is TRBJ1-3; TRBD1 might be the D (5 bases). V was clipped by 2 bases and J by 4 bases, with 9 bases between them. The CDR3 runs 14 residues. Germline V lookup: CDR1 SGHTA, CDR2 FQGNSA. The full variable domain, rest sourced from reference TRBV7-2 and TRBJ1-3, is GAGVSQSPSNKVTEKGKDVELRCDPISGHTALYWYRQSLGQGLEFLIYFQGNSAPDKSGLPSDRFSAERTGGSVSTLTIQRTQQEDSAVYLCASSLLGTGNTIYFGEGSWLTVV.

V and J are TRBV6-2 or TRBV6-3 and TRBJ1-3; D is unclear. The CDR3 has 16 residues. V shed 5 bases and J shed 0 bases, with 14 bases lying between them. Germline V gene sequence: CDR1 MNHEY, CDR2 SVGEGT. CDR3 DNA sequence: TGTGCCAGCAGTGACCCCGCGGGGAGCTCTGGAAACACCATATATTTT. Translation gives CASSDPAGSSGNTIYF.

The rearrangement joins TRBV7-2 to TRBJ2-7; possible D gene TRBD1, 5 bases. V lost 3 bases and J lost 6, with 18 bases in between. This CDR3 comprises 15 residues. CDR1 and CDR2 (germline): SGHTA, FQGNSA. The CDR3 nucleotides are TGTGCCAGCAGCTTCAATACACTGGGGCCTCTCGAGCAGTACTTC. This sequence encodes CASSFNTLGPLEQYF.

This clone turned up a few times. The chain carries TRBV5-6 and TRBJ1-6; D is undetermined. Looked up from germline, CDR1 is SGHDT and CDR2 is YYEEEE. V was cut by 2 bases and J by 5 bases, with 8 bases left in between. The CDR3 runs to 14 residues. CDR3 sequence reads: CASSFLFNNSPLHF. DNA of the CDR3: TGTGCCAGCAGCTTTCTGTTTAATAATTCACCCCTCCACTTT.

There are a few counts of this clone. This chain uses TRBV11-2 with TRBJ2-1; a possible D gene is TRBD2 (5 bases). Germline V gene data show CDR1 as SGHAT and CDR2 as FQNNGV. Trimming cost V 4 bases and J 3 bases, with 16 bases left between them. The CDR3 extends over 16 amino acids. The CDR3 reads CASSSPHRGHYNEQFF. The CDR3, as DNA: TGTGCCAGCAGCTCCCCGCATCGGGGTCACTACAATGAGCAGTTCTTC.

The chain uses TRBV6-5 and TRBJ2-2, with D perhaps matching TRBD1 (6 bases). The germline CDR1 and CDR2 sequences are MNHEY and SVGAGI. Trimming took 8 bases from V and 4 from J, leaving 14 bases between them. The CDR3 consists of 14 residues. The CDR3 DNA is TGTGCCAGCGGAGCCCAGGGGAGCACCGGGGAGCTGTTTTTT. Residues: CASGAQGSTGELFF.

The chain is built from TRBV7-2 and TRBJ1-1; unclear D gene. V was cut by 3 bases and J by 6 bases, with 14 bases left in between. Germline CDR1 and CDR2: SGHTA and FQGNSA. This CDR3 region has 14 residues. CDR3 region: CASSFSLAVPEAFF. CDR3 in DNA: TGTGCCAGCAGCTTCTCTTTGGCTGTGCCTGAAGCTTTCTTT.

The rearrangement links TRBV18 to TRBJ1-4; 7 nucleotides match TRBD1. Trimming took 3 bases from V and 4 from J; bases not matched to a gene: 5. CDR1 and CDR2 from the germline V gene are KGHSH and LQKENI. CDR3 length: 15 amino acids. The CDR3 DNA is TGTGCCAGCTCACCCCCGGGACAGCTTAATGAAAAACTGTTTTTT. Amino acid sequence: CASSPPGQLNEKLFF.

The CDR3 sequence: CASSQDYGKGQPQHF. DNA for the CDR3: TGTGCCAGCAGCCAAGATTATGGGAAAGGACAGCCCCAGCATTTT. J is TRBJ1-5 and V is TRBV3-1 (or the pseudogene TRBV3-2); D gene unclear. Germline loops: CDR1 LGHDT, CDR2 YNNKEL (reference sequence). The CDR3 runs 15 residues. Trimming cost V 0 bases and J 7 bases, with 13 bases left between them.

The rearrangement uses TRBV19 and TRBJ1-5; 7 nucleotides match TRBD1. This CDR3 spans 14 amino acids. Germline CDR1 reads LNHDA; CDR2 reads SQIVND (reference sequence). Trimming at V came to 7 bases and at J to 2 bases, leaving 5 bases not matched to a gene. For the CDR3, the DNA is TGTGCCAGTACCCCAGGGGGAGGCAATCAGCCCCAGCATTTT. Residues: CASTPGGGNQPQHF.

The chain recombines TRBV12-3 or TRBV12-4 with TRBJ1-2; D is possibly TRBD1 (6 bases). The CDR3 has 12 residues. V was shortened by 5 bases and J by 8 bases, with 12 bases between the two germline ends. CDR3: CASSPTGFGYTF. The CDR3, as DNA: TGTGCCAGCAGTCCTACAGGGTTCGGCTACACCTTC.

A single count supports this clone. The chain couples TRBV4-2 to TRBJ1-1; D gene ambiguous. CDR1 is LGHNA and CDR2 is YNFKEQ in the germline V gene. CDR3 length: 15 amino acids. Trimming stripped 2 bases from V and 2 bases from J, with 12 bases between. The CDR3 loop reads CASSQRPRANTEAFF. Here the CDR3 DNA reads TGTGCCAGCAGCCAAAGGCCGAGGGCCAACACTGAAGCTTTCTTT.

This chain uses TRBV6-2 or TRBV6-3 with TRBJ2-5; maybe TRBD1 (5 bases). V lost 5 bases, J lost 3 bases, and 16 bases lay in between. CDR1 is MNHEY and CDR2 is SVGEGT in the germline V gene. This CDR3 has 15 residues. The CDR3 DNA reads as TGTGCCAGCAGTCAGAGTCCAGGGTCCAAAGAGACCCAGTACTTC. This encodes CASSQSPGSKETQYF.

In its sample, this clone was seen once. This chain links TRBV19 with TRBJ1-2; D perhaps matches TRBD1 (5 bases). The CDR3 is made up of 13 amino acids. Germline CDR1 is LNHDA and CDR2 is SQIVND (reference sequence). The V and J ends lost 11 bases and 2 bases respectively, with 15 bases between them. The CDR3 reads CASDPGGNYGYTF. The CDR3 DNA sequence: TGTGCCTCAGACCCGGGGGGGAACTATGGCTACACCTTC. The full variable domain, rest sourced from reference TRBV19 and TRBJ1-2, is DGGITQSPKYLFRKEGQNVTLSCEQNLNHDAMYWYRQDPGQGLRLIYYSQIVNDFQKGDIAEGYSVSREKKESFPLTVTSAQKNPTAFYLCASDPGGNYGYTFGSGTRLTVV.

The rearrangement joins TRBV6-2 or TRBV6-3 to TRBJ1-2; 7 bases are shared with TRBD1. The ends lost 6 bases at V and 5 bases at J; junction bases unmatched: 12. CDR1 and CDR2 from the germline V gene are MNHEY and SVGEGT. This CDR3 is built from 15 residues. CDR3 amino acids: CASSPGTAQLYGYTF. The CDR3, as DNA: TGTGCCAGCAGCCCCGGGACAGCCCAGTTGTATGGCTACACCTTC.

This clone showed up just a few times. J is TRBJ2-3 and V is TRBV9; no reliable D call. This CDR3 has 13 amino acids. Germline CDR1 and CDR2: SGDLS and YYNGEE. V was clipped by 2 bases and J by 6 bases, with 10 bases between them. The CDR3 DNA reads as TGTGCCAGCAGCGTTATGTTCCGGGATACGCAGTATTTT. It specifies CASSVMFRDTQYF.

V gene TRBV3-1 (or the pseudogene TRBV3-2) combines with J gene TRBJ2-5, with TRBD2 matching 10 bases. CDR1 LGHDT and CDR2 YNNKEL come from the germline V gene (reference sequence). The CDR3 extends over 16 amino acids. V dropped 1 base and J dropped 5; count of bases not matched to a gene: 7. The CDR3 DNA is TGTGCCAGCAGCCAAGCCAGCGGGGGGGTCGGGGAGACCCAGTACTTC. Amino acids: CASSQASGGVGETQYF.

The V call is TRBV6-5, the J call TRBJ2-5; D remains unclear. V lost 6 bases to trimming and J lost 3 bases, with 14 bases between them. Per the germline V gene, CDR1 is MNHEY and CDR2 is SVGAGI. There are 14 residues in the CDR3. CDR3 nucleotides: TGTGCCAGCAGAGGCCGCAGTGGAGAAGAGACCCAGTACTTC. It specifies CASRGRSGEETQYF.

The chain couples TRBV5-1 to TRBJ2-7; tentative D call: TRBD2 (5 bases). The CDR3 runs 14 residues. Trimming stripped 4 bases from V and 6 bases from J, with 17 bases between. Germline CDR1 reads SGHRS; CDR2 reads YFSETQ. CDR3 coding DNA: TGCGCCAGCAGCCCAGGCGAGGGTCTAGGCGAGCAGTACTTC. Its translation: CASSPGEGLGEQYF.

The CDR3 DNA sequence: TGTGCCAGCGGCGGGGGAAGCGAGCAGTACTTC. Translation gives CASGGGSEQYF. J is TRBJ2-7 and V is TRBV12-3 or TRBV12-4; TRBD2 matches 7 bases. V dropped 8 bases and J dropped 6; count of bases not matched to a gene: 4. The length of the CDR3 is 11 residues.

The V and J genes are TRBV5-1 and TRBJ2-7, with D perhaps being TRBD1 or TRBD2 (6 bases each). Trimming removed 4 bases from V and 3 bases from J, with 11 bases in between. Per germline, CDR1 SGHRS and CDR2 YFSETQ. The CDR3 loop spans 13 amino acids. CDR3 region: CASSRGDNYEQYF. CDR3 nucleotide sequence: TGCGCCAGCAGCCGCGGGGACAACTACGAGCAGTACTTC. Supplemented by reference TRBV5-1 and TRBJ2-7, the full variable domain reads KAGVTQTPRYLIKTRGQQVTLSCSPISGHRSVSWYQQTPGQGLQFLFEYFSETQRNKGNFPGRFSGRQFSNSRSEMNVSTLELGDSALYLCASSRGDNYEQYFGPGTRLTVT.